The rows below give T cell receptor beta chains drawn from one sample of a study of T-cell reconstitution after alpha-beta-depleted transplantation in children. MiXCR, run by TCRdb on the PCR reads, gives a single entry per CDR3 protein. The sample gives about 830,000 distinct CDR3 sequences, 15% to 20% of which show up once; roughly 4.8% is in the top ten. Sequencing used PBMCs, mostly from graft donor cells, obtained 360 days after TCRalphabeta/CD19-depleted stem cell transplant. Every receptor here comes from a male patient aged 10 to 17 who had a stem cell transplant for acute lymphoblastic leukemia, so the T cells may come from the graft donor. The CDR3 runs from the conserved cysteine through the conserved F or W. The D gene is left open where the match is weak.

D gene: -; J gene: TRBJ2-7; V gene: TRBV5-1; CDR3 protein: CASSLAAGVGYEQYF
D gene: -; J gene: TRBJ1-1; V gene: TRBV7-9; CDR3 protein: CASSLGTERSTEAFF
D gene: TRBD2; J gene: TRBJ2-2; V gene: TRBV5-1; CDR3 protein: CASSLERGRRFLNTGELFF
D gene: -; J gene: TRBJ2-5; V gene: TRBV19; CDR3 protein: CASRQAGGETQYF
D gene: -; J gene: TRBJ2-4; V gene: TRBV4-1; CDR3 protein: CASSQALGELSQNGIQYF
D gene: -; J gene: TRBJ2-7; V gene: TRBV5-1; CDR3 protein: CASSLVYPNEQYF
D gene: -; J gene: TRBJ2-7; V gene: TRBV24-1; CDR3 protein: CATSEGPWEQYF
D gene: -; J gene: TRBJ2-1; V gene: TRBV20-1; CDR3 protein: CSAHQNYNEQFF
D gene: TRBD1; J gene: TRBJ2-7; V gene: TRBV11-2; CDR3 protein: CASSLVGHRGAYEQYF
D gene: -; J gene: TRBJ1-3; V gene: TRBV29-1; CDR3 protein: CSAPGLSSGNTIYF
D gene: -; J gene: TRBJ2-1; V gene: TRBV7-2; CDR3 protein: CASSPDYNEQFF
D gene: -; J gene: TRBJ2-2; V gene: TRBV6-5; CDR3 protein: CASSSDSYGELFF
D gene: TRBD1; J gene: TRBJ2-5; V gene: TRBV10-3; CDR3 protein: CAISEEAGGIETQYF
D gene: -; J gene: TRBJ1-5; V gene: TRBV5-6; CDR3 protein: CASSSTGLYSNQPQHF
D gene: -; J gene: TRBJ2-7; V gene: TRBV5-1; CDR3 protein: CASSGTGRPYEQYF
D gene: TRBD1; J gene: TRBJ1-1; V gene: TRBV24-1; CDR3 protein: CATSDGQGAKDTEAFF
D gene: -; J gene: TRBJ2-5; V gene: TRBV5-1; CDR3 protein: CASSLTAGLETQYF
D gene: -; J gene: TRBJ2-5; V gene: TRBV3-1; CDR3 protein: CASSQEDFWTMGQETQYF
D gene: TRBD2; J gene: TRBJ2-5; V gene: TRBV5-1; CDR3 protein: CASSLGLTSGRTETQYF
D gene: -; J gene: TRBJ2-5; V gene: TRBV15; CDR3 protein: CATSGRGSGETQYF
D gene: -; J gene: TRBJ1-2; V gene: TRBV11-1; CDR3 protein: CASSFDPQGANGYTF
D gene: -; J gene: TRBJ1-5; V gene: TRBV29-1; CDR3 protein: CSVVTGNNQPQHF
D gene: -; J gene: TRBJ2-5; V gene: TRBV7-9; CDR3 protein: CASRQGQETQYF
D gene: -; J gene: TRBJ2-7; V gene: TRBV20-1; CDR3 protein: CSASDTGRVRPYEQYF
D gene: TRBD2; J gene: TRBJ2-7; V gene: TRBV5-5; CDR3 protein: CASSLMVGRSHEQYF
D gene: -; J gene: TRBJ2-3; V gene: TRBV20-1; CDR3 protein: CSARDYRARPFTDTQYF
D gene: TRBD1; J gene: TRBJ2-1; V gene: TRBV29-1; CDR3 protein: CSVETGTGWYNEQFF
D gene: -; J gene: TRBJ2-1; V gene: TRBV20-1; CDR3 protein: CSARDRGLRSSSYNEQFF
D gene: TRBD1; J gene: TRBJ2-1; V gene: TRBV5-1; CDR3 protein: CASSLSGQGIDEQFF
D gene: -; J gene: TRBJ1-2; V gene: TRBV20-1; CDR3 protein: CSARGQRGYGYTF
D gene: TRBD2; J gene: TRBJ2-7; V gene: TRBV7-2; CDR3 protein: CASSFRTSGTNEQYF
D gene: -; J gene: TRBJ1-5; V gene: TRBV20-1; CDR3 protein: CSSTPLPDQPQHF
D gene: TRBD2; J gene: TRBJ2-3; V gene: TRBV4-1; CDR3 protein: CASSQDRGRRLHADTQYF
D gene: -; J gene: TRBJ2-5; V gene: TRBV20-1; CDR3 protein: CSPTGAQETQYF